Below are 20 T cell receptor beta chains sequenced from a single sample in a study of response to subunit inactivated influenza vaccine. TCRdb re-analysed the RT-PCR reads in MiXCR, keeping a single row per CDR3 protein. The table includes about 540,000 distinct CDR3 sequences, approximately 24% detected once. The sample was also linked to a second study, of T cells expressing NK-cell markers. That publication notes: Libraries used 5'RACE template switching adding universal primer site and UMIs.

The sample in question was CD4+ T cells sorted from PBMCs, obtained about 12 days after vaccination. All receptors come from a man between 45 and 60 years old who received an inactivated influenza vaccine.

The rearrangement joins TRBV9 to TRBJ2-1; D uncertain. The V gene lost 3 bases and the J gene lost 5 bases, with 15 bases spanning the gap. From germline, CDR1 is SGDLS and CDR2 YYNGEE. CDR3 length: 15 residues. CDR3 protein: CASSASTGLNNEQFF. CDR3 sequence (DNA): TGTGCCAGCAGCGCCTCGACTGGCTTGAACAATGAGCAGTTCTTC.

The DNA of the CDR3 is TGCAGTGTCGCCGGGAGGGATACCTACGAGCAGTACTTC. Protein: CSVAGRDTYEQYF. The gene calls are TRBV20-1 and TRBJ2-7; the match to TRBD2 covers 8 bases. Trimming at V came to 7 bases and at J to 2 bases, leaving 7 bases not matched to a gene. This CDR3 comprises 13 residues. CDR1 is DFQATT and CDR2 is SNEGSKA in the germline V gene (reference sequence).

The genes are TRBV20-1 and TRBJ2-2, with D possibly TRBD1 on 6 matching bases. V was shortened by 5 bases and J by 0 bases, with 13 bases between the two germline ends. The germline gives CDR1 DFQATT, CDR2 SNEGSKA (reference sequence). This CDR3 is 15 amino acids long. In DNA, the CDR3 is TGCAGTGCTGTAGGGGGTCGCGCGAACACCGGGGAGCTGTTTTTT. As protein: CSAVGGRANTGELFF.

There are a few counts of this clonotype. The chain combines TRBV5-3 with TRBJ1-2; unclear D gene. TRBV5-3 is classed as an ORF, of uncertain function. This CDR3 is 13 amino acids long. V shed 1 base and J shed 3 bases, with 7 bases lying between them. CDR3 bases: TGTGCCAGAAGCTTGCTGGGCCACTATGGCTACACCTTC. It codes for CARSLLGHYGYTF.

The chain couples TRBV28 to TRBJ2-7; 8 nucleotides match TRBD1. This CDR3 region has 15 residues. CDR1 and CDR2 (germline): MDHEN, SYDVKM. The V gene end was trimmed by 2 bases and the J gene end by 3 bases; junction bases not matched to a gene: 6. CDR3 in DNA: TGTGCCAGCAGTTTAGGGGGCAGGGGGCACTACGAGCAGTACTTC. Translating gives CASSLGGRGHYEQYF.

V usage is TRBV6-2 or TRBV6-3 and J usage is TRBJ2-7; the D gene is possibly TRBD1 (6 bases). In germline, CDR1 is MNHEY, CDR2 SVGEGT. V lost 2 bases and J lost 7, with 21 bases in between. There are 16 residues in the CDR3. The CDR3 sequence is CASSYTPGRGLWEQYF. The CDR3 region has the DNA TGTGCCAGCAGTTACACCCCTGGCAGGGGTCTGTGGGAGCAGTACTTC.

The table lists this clonotype with a few counts. The chain joins TRBV4-1 to TRBJ2-5; maybe TRBD1 (7 bases). The length of the CDR3 is 18 residues. CDR1 MGHRA and CDR2 YSYEKL come from the germline V gene. V was shortened by 1 base and J by 2 bases, with 20 bases between the two germline ends. CDR3 amino acids: CASSQVGGGRTVQETQYF. DNA of the CDR3: TGCGCCAGCAGCCAAGTCGGAGGGGGCCGGACAGTTCAAGAGACCCAGTACTTC.

Ten or more counts support this clonotype. V and J are TRBV6-2 or TRBV6-3 and TRBJ2-3; D gene ambiguous. V lost 0 bases and J 6 bases, leaving 10 bases between the germline ends. Germline V gene sequence: CDR1 MNHEY, CDR2 SVGEGT. CDR3 length: 14 residues. CDR3 sequence reads: CASSYSGTSDTQYF. CDR3 nucleotides: TGTGCCAGCAGTTACTCGGGTACTTCCGATACGCAGTATTTT.

The chain carries TRBV2 and TRBJ2-3, with 13 bases identical to TRBD2. This CDR3 has 15 residues. Germline lookup yields CDR1 SNHLY and CDR2 FYNNEI. Unmatched junction bases numbered 9, after V lost 6 bases and J lost 9 bases. The CDR3 sequence: CASRQRTSGSDTQYF. As DNA, the CDR3 is TGTGCCAGCAGGCAAAGGACTAGCGGGAGTGACACGCAGTATTTT.

At least ten counts were recorded for this clonotype. The chain recombines TRBV20-1 with TRBJ2-5; D is unclear. Germline V CDR1 and CDR2: DFQATT, SNEGSKA (reference sequence). CDR3 size: 15 residues. Trimming removed 5 bases from V and 0 bases from J, with 16 bases in between. The CDR3 sequence: CSARMLGINQETQYF. CDR3 sequence (DNA): TGCAGTGCTCGAATGCTAGGGATAAACCAAGAGACCCAGTACTTC.

The rearrangement uses TRBV6-2 or TRBV6-3 and TRBJ2-5; D unclear. CDR3 length: 12 residues. V dropped 2 bases and J dropped 7 bases, with 8 bases sitting between them. Germline-derived CDR1 and CDR2 are MNHEY and SVGEGT. CDR3 residues: CASSYRSGTQYF. The CDR3 DNA reads TGTGCCAGCAGTTACAGGTCCGGGACCCAGTACTTC.

This rearrangement joins TRBV28 to TRBJ2-7; no clear D. Trimming pared 1 base from V and 4 bases from J, leaving 11 bases between. The CDR3 covers 14 residues. Germline assignment: CDR1 MDHEN and CDR2 SYDVKM. CDR3 in amino acids: CASSLLTDRYEQYF. The CDR3 coding sequence is TGTGCCAGCAGTTTATTGACCGACCGGTACGAGCAGTACTTC.

Notes on this clonotype: Mismatch with germline at one junction end may stem from a read error. J is TRBJ1-2 and V is TRBV18; no reliable D call. The CDR3 runs to 13 residues. Germline V gene data show CDR1 as KGHSH and CDR2 as LQKENI. The CDR3 region has the DNA TGTACCAGCTCACCGGGGATGAACTATGGCTACACCTTC. Protein product: CTSSPGMNYGYTF.

The J gene is TRBJ2-7, the V gene TRBV29-1; TRBD2 matches at 11 bases. CDR3 size: 12 residues. Germline trimming cut 8 bases from V and 3 bases from J; bases unmatched to any gene: 3. Germline CDR1 reads SQVTM; CDR2 reads ANQGSEA. CDR3 DNA sequence: TGCAGCTTCCTAGCGGGAGGCTACGAGCAGTACTTC. Translating gives CSFLAGGYEQYF.

The chain is built from TRBV15 and TRBJ2-5; tentative D call: TRBD1 (6 bases). V was pared by 0 bases and J by 1 base, with 12 bases between. Germline-derived CDR1 and CDR2 are LNHNV and YYDKDF (reference sequence). The CDR3 loop spans 16 amino acids. The CDR3 region has the DNA TGTGCCACCAGCAGAGATTCTCAGGGGCCCCAAGAGACCCAGTACTTC. Amino acids: CATSRDSQGPQETQYF.

This clonotype appeared a few times. The chain combines TRBV20-1 with TRBJ1-5; a possible D gene is TRBD1 (6 bases). Per the germline V gene, CDR1 is DFQATT and CDR2 is SNEGSKA (reference sequence). The V end was cut by 3 bases, the J end by 5 bases, with 14 bases between. The CDR3 runs 14 residues. This chain's CDR3 is CSASPGQLDQPQHF. For the CDR3, the DNA is TGCAGTGCTAGCCCCGGACAGCTAGATCAGCCCCAGCATTTT.

This clonotype has just a few counts. The CDR3 bases are TGTGCCAGCAGTGAAGCGCCTCTCAGCAAGTCAGATACGCAGTATTTT. This translates into CASSEAPLSKSDTQYF. The V call is TRBV2, the J call TRBJ2-3; D gene unclear. Per the germline V gene, CDR1 is SNHLY and CDR2 is FYNNEI. Trimming removed 0 bases from V and 4 bases from J, with 14 bases in between. The CDR3 covers 16 residues. The full variable domain, in which reference TRBV2 and TRBJ2-3 provide the parts outside the CDR3, is EPEVTQTPSHQVTQMGQEVILRCVPISNHLYFYWYRQILGQKVEFLVSFYNNEISEKSEIFDDQFSVERPDGSNFTLKIRSTKLEDSAMYFCASSEAPLSKSDTQYFGPGTRLTVL.

This clonotype was recorded a few times. The chain employs TRBV20-1 and TRBJ2-5; TRBD1 aligns across 7 bases. This CDR3 has 13 amino acids. The J segment lost 6 bases and the V segment lost 5 bases, leaving 9 bases of the junction unmatched. From germline, CDR1 is DFQATT and CDR2 SNEGSKA (reference sequence). The CDR3 coding sequence is TGCAGTGCTTTGAACAGGGGTTCGAAGACCCAGTACTTC. Translated, it gives CSALNRGSKTQYF.

This clonotype was counted only a few times. This sequence joins TRBV20-1 and TRBJ2-5, with D possibly TRBD2 on 5 matching bases. Deletions cut 3 bases from V and 1 base from J, with 12 bases between. This CDR3 has 14 residues. CDR1 and CDR2 from the germline V gene are DFQATT and SNEGSKA (reference sequence). CDR3 amino acids: CSASRGTGQETQYF. The DNA of the CDR3 is TGCAGTGCTAGTCGGGGAACGGGCCAAGAGACCCAGTACTTC.

The genes are TRBV7-9 and TRBJ1-2, with D perhaps TRBD1 (6 bases). Germline V gene sequence: CDR1 SEHNR, CDR2 FQNEAQ (reference sequence). V dropped 5 bases and J dropped 1 base, with 14 bases sitting between them. This CDR3 has 15 residues. CDR3 sequence: CASSRPQGVNYGYTF. As DNA, the CDR3 is TGTGCCAGCAGCCGTCCACAGGGAGTTAACTATGGCTACACCTTC.